These T cell receptor beta chains were read from a single sample in a study of beta chain features in type 1 diabetes. Some clones are missing from TCRdb's copy, which holds only in-frame ones; the method was immunoSEQ multiplex PCR. The sample includes about 340,000 clones, 9.3% of them seen just once. Sequencing was performed on central memory CD4+ T cells from blood. These TCRs come from a man aged 30-40 years with type 1 diabetes. Each CDR3 is given with its conserved first and last residue. D genes are given only for firm matches. Clone size, where shown, is once, few, many, or a class for clones that have expanded.

>NA|TRBV6-6|NA|TRBJ2-7
TGTGCCAGCAGAAGGACTTTGAGCTCCTACGAGCAGTACTTC
CASRRTLSSYEQYF
>NA|TRBV7-2|many|TRBJ1-3
TGTGCCAGCAGCCCCGGAGTGGGAAACACCATATATTTT
CASSPGVGNTIYF
>TRBD2|TRBV28|NA|TRBJ2-3
TGTGCCAGCAGTACCTTGAGCGGGGGTGGGACAGATACGCAGTATTTT
CASSTLSGGGTDTQYF
>NA|TRBV2|few|TRBJ2-5
TGTGCCAGCAGTGATTTAACCGCCGGGGGCGGGGAGACCCAGTACTTC
CASSDLTAGGGETQYF
>NA|TRBV29-1|NA|TRBJ2-1
TGCAGCGCGATGGGAGAGGGCGGCTCTTACAATGAGCAGTTCTTC
CSAMGEGGSYNEQFF
>NA|TRBV7-2|few|TRBJ2-5
TGTGCCAGCAGCTCCCAGGGGGGGGCTAACCAAGAGACCCAGTACTTC
CASSSQGGANQETQYF
>NA|TRBV10-3|few|TRBJ2-3
TGTGCCATCAGTGAGTCGAGGCAGGAGTCAGATACGCAGTATTTT
CAISESRQESDTQYF
>TRBD2|TRBV7-9|few|TRBJ2-1
TGTGCCAGCAGCTCCGGGACTAGCGGGGCCAATGAGCAGTTCTTC
CASSSGTSGANEQFF
>NA|TRBV10-2|few|TRBJ2-1
TGCGCCACCGAAAGGACTAACGGACACAATGAGCAGTTCTTC
CATERTNGHNEQFF
>NA|TRBV20-1|NA|TRBJ1-3
TGCAGTGCTAGAGATCATCACACCATATATTTT
CSARDHHTIYF
>NA|TRBV5-1|NA|TRBJ2-5
TGCGCCAGCAGCGGTTCAGAAGAGACCCAGTACTTC
CASSGSEETQYF
>NA|TRBV7-9|NA|TRBJ1-2
TGTGCCAGCAGCTTAGATACGGCCCCTAACTATGGCTACACCTTC
CASSLDTAPNYGYTF
>NA|TRBV19|few|TRBJ2-1
TGTGCCAGTAGTGACACTAAAACCCATGGGGAGCAGTTCTTC
CASSDTKTHGEQFF
>TRBD1|TRBV6-6|few|TRBJ2-5
TGTGCCAGCAGGGACAGGGTGACCGAGACCCAGTACTTC
CASRDRVTETQYF
>NA|TRBV13|NA|TRBJ2-7
TGTGCCAGCAGCTTACGGCAGGGCAGGCACGAGCAGTACTTC
CASSLRQGRHEQYF
>NA|TRBV6-1|NA|TRBJ1-1
TGTGCCAGCAGTGCCAGACAGGATGGCAACACTGAAGCTTTCTTT
CASSARQDGNTEAFF
>TRBD2|TRBV2|NA|TRBJ2-5
TGTGCCAGCAGTGAACGGACTAGCAGGGAGACCCAGTACTTC
CASSERTSRETQYF
>NA|TRBV29-1|NA|TRBJ2-4
TGCAGCGTTGAAGACCCCACAGGGTCAGGCAAAAACATTCAGTACTTC
CSVEDPTGSGKNIQYF
>NA|TRBV19|few|TRBJ2-5
TGTGCCAGTAGTATTGGCGGGGGCCGGGAGACCCAGTACTTC
CASSIGGGRETQYF
>NA|TRBV28|NA|TRBJ2-2
TGTGCCAGCGGACTGAATAGGGTTACCGGGGAGCTGTTTTTT
CASGLNRVTGELFF
>NA|TRBV2|NA|TRBJ2-2
TGTGCCAGCAGCCTCTCCAACTCAGGGACCGGGGAGCTGTTTTTT
CASSLSNSGTGELFF
>NA|TRBV2|NA|TRBJ2-7
TGTGCCAGCAACACAGCATCCTACGAGCAGTACTTC
CASNTASYEQYF
>NA|TRBV28|few|TRBJ1-5
TGTGCCAGCTGGACAGGCAATCAGCCCCAGCATTTT
CASWTGNQPQHF
>NA|TRBV2|NA|TRBJ2-3
TGTGCCAGCAGCGAGGCGAACACAGATACGCAGTATTTT
CASSEANTDTQYF
>TRBD2|TRBV7-6|NA|TRBJ2-7
TGTGCCAGCAGCATGACTAGCGGGGGCCAATCCTACGAGCAGTACTTC
CASSMTSGGQSYEQYF
>TRBD2|TRBV9|NA|TRBJ2-3
TGTGCCAGCAGCGCTCTAGCGGGGGGGCCTACAGATACGCAGTATTTT
CASSALAGGPTDTQYF
>NA|TRBV5-1|few|TRBJ2-5
TGCGCCAGCAGCTCGGGGTACCAAGAGACCCAGTACTTC
CASSSGYQETQYF
>TRBD1|TRBV5-1|NA|TRBJ1-1
TGCGCCAGCAGCTCACAGGGGGCGAGAGAAGCTTTCTTT
CASSSQGAREAFF
>NA|TRBV5-6|NA|TRBJ1-4
TGTGCCAGCAGCTTCTCGCCGGCCGAAAAACTGTTTTTT
CASSFSPAEKLFF
>NA|TRBV6-5|NA|TRBJ2-7
TGTGCCAGCAGTTACGACAGGGACTATTACGAGCAGTACTTC
CASSYDRDYYEQYF
>TRBD1|TRBV6-5|NA|TRBJ2-7
TGTGCCAGCAGTTATTCCGGGACAGGGGGCTCCTACGAGCAGTACTTC
CASSYSGTGGSYEQYF
>NA|TRBV27|NA|TRBJ2-7
TGTGCCAGCAGTCCTCCCCAGAAAGGGTCCGAGCAGTACTTC
CASSPPQKGSEQYF
>TRBD1|TRBV5-1|NA|TRBJ1-2
TGCGCCAGCAGAGAGACCGGGACAGGGGCTGATGGCTACACCTTC
CASRETGTGADGYTF
>NA|TRBV20-1|few|TRBJ2-3
TGCAGTGCTTCTTTAGATACGCAGTATTTT
CSASLDTQYF
>NA|TRBV7-9|few|TRBJ1-6
TGCGCCAGCAGCCAAGATACAGGGTCACCCCTCCACTTT
CASSQDTGSPLHF
>NA|TRBV20-1|NA|TRBJ2-1
TGCAGTGCCTTAGAGGAGGGGGAGCAGTTCTTC
CSALEEGEQFF
>NA|TRBV7-9|NA|TRBJ1-1
TGTGCCAGCAGCTTCTCTACAATGAACACTGAAGCTTTCTTT
CASSFSTMNTEAFF
>NA|TRBV7-9|NA|TRBJ2-4
TGTGCCAGCAGCACAGGGAGTGGGAACATTCAGTACTTC
CASSTGSGNIQYF
>NA|TRBV2|NA|TRBJ2-5
TGTGCCAGCAGTATGACAGAGGGAGAGACCCAGTACTTC
CASSMTEGETQYF
>NA|TRBV11-3|many|TRBJ2-3
TGTGCCAGCAGCTTCTCTTATTCACAGGGAGCTGATACGCAGTATTTT
CASSFSYSQGADTQYF
>NA|TRBV19|NA|TRBJ2-6
TGTGCCAGTAGTTTGAGGGATGGGGCCAACGTCCTGACTTTC
CASSLRDGANVLTF
>NA|TRBV27|NA|TRBJ2-7
TGTGCCAGCAGTCTGAAGGGCTACGAGCAGTACTTC
CASSLKGYEQYF
>NA|TRBV2|NA|TRBJ2-5
TGTGCCAGCCGTAAGGAGGCCGTCCAAGAGACCCAGTACTTC
CASRKEAVQETQYF
>TRBD1|TRBV5-1|few|TRBJ2-7
TGCGCCAGCAGCTTGGGGACAGGGAAGAGGAGCGAGCAGTACTTC
CASSLGTGKRSEQYF
>NA|TRBV4-3|NA|TRBJ1-2
TGCGCCAGCAGCCAAGATCAAGGGGCAGCCCTCTATGGCTACACCTTC
CASSQDQGAALYGYTF
>NA|TRBV5-1|once|TRBJ2-3
TGCGCCAGCAGCTCGGGGACTTCGGGAGCCACAGATACGCAGTATTTT
CASSSGTSGATDTQYF
>NA|TRBV6-5|few|TRBJ1-6
TGTGCCAGCGACGGGACGGACGGCTCACCCCTCCACTTT
CASDGTDGSPLHF
>NA|TRBV6-1|few|TRBJ1-1
TGTGCCAGCAGTGAAGCGCACAGAACGAACACTGAAGCTTTCTTT
CASSEAHRTNTEAFF
>NA|TRBV18|NA|TRBJ1-4
TGTGCCAGCTCACCCCCAGGTACTATCGATGAAAAACTGTTTTTT
CASSPPGTIDEKLFF
>TRBD1|TRBV18|few|TRBJ1-2
TGTGCCAGCTCACCACCTCCCGGGACAGGGGGCGGCTACACCTTC
CASSPPPGTGGGYTF
>NA|TRBV28|few|TRBJ2-3
TGTGCCAGCAGTTTATTGGCAGGTTCTAGCACAGATACGCAGTATTTT
CASSLLAGSSTDTQYF
>NA|TRBV28|few|TRBJ2-3
TGTGCCAGCAGTTTAGGCCCGATCTCAGCAGATACGCAGTATTTT
CASSLGPISADTQYF
>NA|TRBV19|many|TRBJ2-6
TGTGCCAGTAGATCACCTACAGGGTCCTCTGGGGCCAACGTCCTGACTTTC
CASRSPTGSSGANVLTF
>NA|TRBV18|NA|TRBJ1-2
TGTGCCAGCTCACCATATAGGGGCTACACCTTC
CASSPYRGYTF
>NA|TRBV18|NA|TRBJ1-4
TGTGCCAGCTCACGGGAGTCGGGGACGGGAAAACTGTTTTTT
CASSRESGTGKLFF
>NA|TRBV30|few|TRBJ2-7
TGTGCCTGGGGTCTCTCCCAGTACTACGAGCAGTACTTC
CAWGLSQYYEQYF
>NA|TRBV7-8|few|TRBJ2-7
TGTGCCAGCAGCCCGGACAGCTCCTACGAGCAGTACTTC
CASSPDSSYEQYF
>NA|TRBV4-3|few|TRBJ2-1
TGCGCCAGCAGCTGGATGTCGGGTGCGATCTTATCCGAGCAGTTCTTC
CASSWMSGAILSEQFF